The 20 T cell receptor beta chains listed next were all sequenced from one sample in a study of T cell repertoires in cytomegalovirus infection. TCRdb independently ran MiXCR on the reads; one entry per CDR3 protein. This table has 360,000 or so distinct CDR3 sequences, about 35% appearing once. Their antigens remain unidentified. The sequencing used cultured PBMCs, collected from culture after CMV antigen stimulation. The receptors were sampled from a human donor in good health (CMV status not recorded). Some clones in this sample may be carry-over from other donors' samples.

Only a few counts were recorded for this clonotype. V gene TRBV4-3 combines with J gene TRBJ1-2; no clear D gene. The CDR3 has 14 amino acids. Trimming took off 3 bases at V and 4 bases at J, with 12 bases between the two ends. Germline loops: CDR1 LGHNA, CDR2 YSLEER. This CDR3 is CASSQPGSIYGYTF. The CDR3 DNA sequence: TGCGCCAGCAGCCAGCCCGGGAGTATCTATGGCTACACCTTC.

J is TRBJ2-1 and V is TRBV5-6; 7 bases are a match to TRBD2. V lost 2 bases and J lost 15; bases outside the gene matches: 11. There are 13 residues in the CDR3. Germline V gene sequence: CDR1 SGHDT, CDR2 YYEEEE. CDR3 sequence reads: CASSLSSGLDPFF. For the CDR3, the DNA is TGTGCCAGCAGCTTAAGCAGCGGACTAGATCCGTTCTTC.

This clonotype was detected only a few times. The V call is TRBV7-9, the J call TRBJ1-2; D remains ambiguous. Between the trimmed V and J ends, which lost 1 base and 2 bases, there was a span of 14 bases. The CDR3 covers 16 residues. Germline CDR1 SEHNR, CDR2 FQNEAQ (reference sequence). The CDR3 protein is CASSLGASTGNYGYTF. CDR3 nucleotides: TGTGCCAGCAGCTTAGGGGCTTCGACGGGGAACTATGGCTACACCTTC.

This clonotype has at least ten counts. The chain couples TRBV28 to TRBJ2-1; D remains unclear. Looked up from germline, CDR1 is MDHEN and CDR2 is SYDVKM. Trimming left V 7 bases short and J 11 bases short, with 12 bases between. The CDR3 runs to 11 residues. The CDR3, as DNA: TGTGCCAGCAAGTCCCCGCTGAAGCAGTTCTTC. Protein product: CASKSPLKQFF.

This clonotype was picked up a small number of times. CDR3 coding DNA: TGTGCCAGCAGCTTGGACCGACAGGGTAATGAAAAACTGTTTTTT. Translation: CASSLDRQGNEKLFF. V usage is TRBV7-9 and J usage is TRBJ1-4, with 7 bases that match TRBD1. Unmatched junction bases numbered 5, after V lost 3 bases and J lost 4 bases. Germline V gene lookup returns CDR1 SEHNR and CDR2 FQNEAQ (reference sequence). This CDR3 is 15 amino acids long.

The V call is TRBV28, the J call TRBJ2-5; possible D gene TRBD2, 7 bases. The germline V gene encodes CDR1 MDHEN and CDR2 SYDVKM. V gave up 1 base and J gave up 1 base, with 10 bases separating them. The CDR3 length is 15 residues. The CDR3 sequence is CASSLYRGGQETQYF. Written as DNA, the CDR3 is TGTGCCAGCAGTTTATATAGGGGGGGCCAAGAGACCCAGTACTTC.

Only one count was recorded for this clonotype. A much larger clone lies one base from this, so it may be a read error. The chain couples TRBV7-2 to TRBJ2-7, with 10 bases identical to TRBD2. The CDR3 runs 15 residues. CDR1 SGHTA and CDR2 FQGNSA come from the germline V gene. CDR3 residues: CASSLQTSGPYEQHF. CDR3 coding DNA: TGTGCCAGCAGCTTACAGACTAGCGGGCCTTACGAGCAGCACTTC.

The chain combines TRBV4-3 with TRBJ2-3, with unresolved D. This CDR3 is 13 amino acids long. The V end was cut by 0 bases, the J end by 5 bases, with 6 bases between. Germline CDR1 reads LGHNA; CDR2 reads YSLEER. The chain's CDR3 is CASSQESRDTQYF. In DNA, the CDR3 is TGCGCCAGCAGCCAAGAATCACGAGATACGCAGTATTTT.

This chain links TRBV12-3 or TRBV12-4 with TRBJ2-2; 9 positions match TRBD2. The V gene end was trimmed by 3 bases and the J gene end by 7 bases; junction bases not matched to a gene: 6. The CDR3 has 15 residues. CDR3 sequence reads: CASSFLAGRYGELFF. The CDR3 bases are TGTGCCAGCAGTTTTCTAGCGGGGCGTTACGGGGAGCTGTTTTTT.

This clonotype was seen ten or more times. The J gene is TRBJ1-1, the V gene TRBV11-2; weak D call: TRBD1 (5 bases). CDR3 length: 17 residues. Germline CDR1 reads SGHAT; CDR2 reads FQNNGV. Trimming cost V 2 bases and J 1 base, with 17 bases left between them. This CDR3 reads CASSLSTMAGQNTEAFF. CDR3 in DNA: TGTGCCAGCAGCTTAAGCACTATGGCAGGGCAGAACACTGAAGCTTTCTTT.

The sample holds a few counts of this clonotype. Written as DNA, the CDR3 is TGTGCCAGCACCATCTCAGCGGGAGGCCTCAACTCCTACAATGAGCAGTTCTTC. It codes for CASTISAGGLNSYNEQFF. This chain joins TRBV5-4 and TRBJ2-1; 9 bases map to TRBD2. The CDR3 loop spans 18 amino acids. Trimming removed 6 bases from V and 0 bases from J; junction bases left unmatched: 13. CDR1 is SGHNT, CDR2 YYREEE, per germline (reference sequence).

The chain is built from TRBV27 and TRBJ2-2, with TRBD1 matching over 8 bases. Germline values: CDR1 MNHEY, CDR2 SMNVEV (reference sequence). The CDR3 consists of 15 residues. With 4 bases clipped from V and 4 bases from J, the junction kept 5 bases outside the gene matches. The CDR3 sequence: CASSYRDRSTGELFF. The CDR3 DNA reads TGTGCCAGCAGTTACCGGGACAGGAGCACCGGGGAGCTGTTTTTT.

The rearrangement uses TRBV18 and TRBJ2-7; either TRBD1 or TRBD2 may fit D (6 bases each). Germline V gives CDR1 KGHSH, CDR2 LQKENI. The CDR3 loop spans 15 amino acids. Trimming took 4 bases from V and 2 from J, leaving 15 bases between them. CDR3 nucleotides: TGTGCCAGCTCACGCCTAGGGGGGAGTACCTACGAGCAGTACGTC. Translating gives CASSRLGGSTYEQYV.

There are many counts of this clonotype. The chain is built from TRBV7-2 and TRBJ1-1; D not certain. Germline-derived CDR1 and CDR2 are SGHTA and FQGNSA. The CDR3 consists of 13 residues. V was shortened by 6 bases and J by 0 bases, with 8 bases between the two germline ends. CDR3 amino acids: CASSPRVNTEAFF. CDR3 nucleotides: TGTGCCAGCAGTCCAAGAGTGAACACTGAAGCTTTCTTT.

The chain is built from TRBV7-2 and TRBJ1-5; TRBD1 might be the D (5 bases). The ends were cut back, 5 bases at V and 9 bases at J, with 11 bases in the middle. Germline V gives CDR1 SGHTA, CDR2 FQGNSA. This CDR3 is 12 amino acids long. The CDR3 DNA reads TGTGCCAGCAGCCCTGCGGGGCCGCCCCAGCATTTT. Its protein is CASSPAGPPQHF.

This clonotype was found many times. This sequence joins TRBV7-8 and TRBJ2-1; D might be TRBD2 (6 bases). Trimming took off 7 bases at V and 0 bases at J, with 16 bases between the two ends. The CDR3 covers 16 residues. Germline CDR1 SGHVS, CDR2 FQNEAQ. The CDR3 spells CASKPGLRLSYNEQFF. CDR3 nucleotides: TGTGCCAGCAAGCCGGGACTCCGACTCTCCTACAATGAGCAGTTCTTC.

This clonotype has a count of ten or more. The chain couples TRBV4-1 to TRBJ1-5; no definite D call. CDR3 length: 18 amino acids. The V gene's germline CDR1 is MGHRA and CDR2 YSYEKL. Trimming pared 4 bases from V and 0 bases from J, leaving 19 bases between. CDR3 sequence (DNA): TGCGCCAGCAGCCTTATTACGGACCTAGTTAATAGCAATCAGCCCCAGCATTTT. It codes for CASSLITDLVNSNQPQHF.

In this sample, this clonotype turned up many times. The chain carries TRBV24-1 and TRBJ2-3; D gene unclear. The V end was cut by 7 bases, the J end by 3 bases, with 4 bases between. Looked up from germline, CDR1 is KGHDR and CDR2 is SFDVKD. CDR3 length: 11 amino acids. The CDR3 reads CATSFTDTQYF. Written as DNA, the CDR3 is TGTGCCACCAGCTTTACAGATACGCAGTATTTT.

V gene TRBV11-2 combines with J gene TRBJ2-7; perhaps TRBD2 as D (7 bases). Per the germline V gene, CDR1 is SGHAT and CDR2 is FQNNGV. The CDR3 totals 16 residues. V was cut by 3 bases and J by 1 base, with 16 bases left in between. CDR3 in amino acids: CASSFGGGERSYEQYV. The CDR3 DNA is TGTGCCAGCAGCTTCGGAGGGGGGGAGAGGTCCTACGAGCAGTACGTC.

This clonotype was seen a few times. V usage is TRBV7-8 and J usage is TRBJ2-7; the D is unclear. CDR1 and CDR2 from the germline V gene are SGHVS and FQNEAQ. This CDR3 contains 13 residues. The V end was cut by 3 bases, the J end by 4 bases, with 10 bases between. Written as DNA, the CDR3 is TGTGCCAGCAGCTTGATCTATTTATACGAGCAGTACTTC. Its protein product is CASSLIYLYEQYF. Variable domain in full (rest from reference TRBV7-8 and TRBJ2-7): GAGVSQSPRYKVAKRGQDVALRCDPISGHVSLFWYQQALGQGPEFLTYFQNEAQLDKSGLPSDRFFAERPEGSVSTLKIQRTQQEDSAVYLCASSLIYLYEQYFGPGTRLTVT.